The 25 T cell receptor beta chains listed next were all sequenced from one sample in a study of chemoradiotherapy in HPV16-positive cancers. The protocol was immunoSEQ multiplex PCR, while the TCRdb copy is restricted to in-frame clones and leaves out a portion. The sample carries some 35,000 clones, 92% recorded once. The sequencing used blood, collected from a patient who underwent chemoradiotherapy. These receptors all stem from a human donor with HPV-associated anogenital cancer.

The chain couples TRBV5-8 to TRBJ1-3; possibly TRBD1 for D (5 bases). The CDR3 runs 14 residues. Germline loops: CDR1 SGHTS, CDR2 YDEGEE. The V end lost 4 bases, the J end lost 0 bases, and 8 bases lay between the germline ends. The CDR3 sequence is CASSTDNSGNTIYF. The DNA of the CDR3 is TGTGCCAGCAGCACGGACAACTCTGGAAACACCATATATTTT.

The J gene is TRBJ2-7, the V gene TRBV20-1; D call uncertain. The germline V and J ends were trimmed by 1 base and 4 bases, with 5 bases remaining between them. From germline, CDR1 is DFQATT and CDR2 SNEGSKA (reference sequence). This CDR3 contains 11 residues. The CDR3 DNA reads as TGCAGTGCTAGAGGGGGTTACGAGCAGTACTTC. Translated: CSARGGYEQYF.

This rearrangement joins TRBV10-1 to TRBJ2-7; 10 bases map to TRBD1. The CDR3 spans 19 residues. Germline V gene lookup returns CDR1 WNHNN and CDR2 SYGVQD (reference sequence). The V segment lost 0 bases and the J segment 3 bases; nucleotides outside the gene matches: 14. CDR3 region: CASSESSFPGQGELYEQYF. Written as DNA, the CDR3 is TGCGCCAGCAGTGAGTCGAGCTTCCCCGGACAGGGGGAACTCTACGAGCAGTACTTC.

Concerning this clone: A junction end diverges from the germline sequence, so it may reflect a read error. The chain combines TRBV4-1 with TRBJ1-5, with 9 positions matching TRBD1. The CDR3 has 14 residues. Germline CDR1 is MGHRA and CDR2 is YSYEKL. In DNA form, the CDR3 reads TGCGCCAGCACCCAAGACAGGGGGAATCAGCCCCAGCATTTT. It is translated as CASTQDRGNQPQHF.

This chain links TRBV29-1 with TRBJ2-1; 12 bases line up with TRBD2. The CDR3 length is 15 residues. The germline CDR1 and CDR2 sequences are SQVTM and ANQGSEA. After removal of 6 bases from V and 8 bases from J, the junction contained 11 bases not matched to a gene. DNA of the CDR3: TGCAGCGTGGGAACTAGCGGGGGGACTTTTTATGAGCAGTTCTTC. This sequence encodes CSVGTSGGTFYEQFF.

This chain uses TRBV9 with TRBJ2-5, with 8 bases lining up with TRBD2. Trimming removed 0 bases from V and 2 bases from J; junction bases left unmatched: 9. The CDR3 spans 17 residues. The germline gives CDR1 SGDLS, CDR2 YYNGEE. For the CDR3, the DNA is TGTGCCAGCAGCGTAGTTGGTACTAGCGGCTTGCAAGAGACCCAGTACTTC. Residues: CASSVVGTSGLQETQYF.

The chain combines TRBV2 with TRBJ1-4, with 7 bases matching TRBD1. V shed 7 bases, J shed 6 bases, and the junction held 8 bases outside the gene matches. The germline V gene encodes CDR1 SNHLY and CDR2 FYNNEI. This CDR3 spans 14 amino acids. CDR3 bases: TGTGCCAGCAAAATTGGGACAGTCTATGAAAAACTGTTTTTT. This sequence encodes CASKIGTVYEKLFF.

The V call is TRBV7-9, the J call TRBJ2-7; 9 bases fit TRBD1. Germline CDR1 SEHNR, CDR2 FQNEAQ (reference sequence). The CDR3 spans 12 residues. Trimming at V came to 3 bases and at J to 11 bases, leaving 5 bases not matched to a gene. CDR3 protein: CASSFRDREEYF. DNA for the CDR3: TGTGCCAGCAGCTTCCGGGACAGGGAGGAGTACTTC.

This clone has only a few counts. The CDR3 protein is CASSKTGGSSYEQYF. CDR3 DNA sequence: TGTGCCAGTAGTAAAACAGGGGGGAGCTCCTACGAGCAGTACTTC. The chain is built from TRBV19 and TRBJ2-7; 8 positions agree with TRBD1. This CDR3 is 15 amino acids long. Germline CDR1 is LNHDA and CDR2 is SQIVND (reference sequence). Trimming took 4 bases from V and 0 from J; bases not matched to a gene: 5.

The chain uses TRBV15 and TRBJ2-7; 8 bases are shared with TRBD2. CDR3 length: 15 residues. J lost 0 bases, V lost 5 bases, and 6 bases had no gene match. Germline V gene lookup returns CDR1 LNHNV and CDR2 YYDKDF (reference sequence). Here the CDR3 DNA reads TGTGCCACCAGCGTTAGCGGGGATGCCTCCTACGAGCAGTACTTC. Its protein product is CATSVSGDASYEQYF. Filled out from reference TRBV15 and TRBJ2-7, the complete variable domain reads DAMVIQNPRYQVTQFGKPVTLSCSQTLNHNVMYWYQQKSSQAPKLLFHYYDKDFNNEADTPDNFQSRRPNTSFCFLDIRSPGLGDTAMYLCATSVSGDASYEQYFGPGTRLTVT.

The chain uses TRBV18 and TRBJ2-2; TRBD1 matches 7 bases. Germline CDR1 and CDR2: KGHSH and LQKENI. V lost 6 bases and J lost 9; bases outside the gene matches: 10. This CDR3 has 14 residues. This CDR3 is CASSPRQGLRELFF. In DNA, the CDR3 is TGTGCCAGCTCGCCCCGACAGGGTCTCCGGGAGCTGTTTTTT.

The chain recombines TRBV7-2 with TRBJ2-7; 7 nucleotides align to TRBD1. Per germline, CDR1 SGHTA and CDR2 FQGNSA. The CDR3 has 17 residues. V trimming: 1 base; J trimming: 2 bases; junction bases outside the gene matches: 11. This CDR3 is CASSLGVEGAVPYEQYF. The CDR3 DNA reads as TGTGCCAGCAGCTTAGGAGTAGAGGGGGCGGTTCCCTACGAGCAGTACTTC.

The V and J genes are TRBV5-4 and TRBJ2-2; 7 bases are a match to TRBD1. J was trimmed by 2 bases and V by 4 bases; bases with no gene match: 5. This CDR3 comprises 15 residues. In germline, CDR1 is SGHNT, CDR2 YYREEE (reference sequence). CDR3 sequence reads: CASSPDRLNTGELFF. The CDR3 nucleotides read TGTGCCAGCAGCCCGGACAGGCTCAACACCGGGGAGCTGTTTTTT.

This sequence joins TRBV4-3 and TRBJ2-7, with 8 bases identical to TRBD2. The V gene end was trimmed by 4 bases and the J gene end by 6 bases; junction bases not matched to a gene: 11. The CDR3 totals 15 residues. Germline assignment: CDR1 LGHNA and CDR2 YSLEER. The CDR3 here is CASSRGGRTTGEQYF. The CDR3 DNA is TGCGCCAGCAGCCGCGGGGGGCGGACGACGGGCGAGCAGTACTTC.

V gene TRBV27 combines with J gene TRBJ2-1; 7 bases are shared with TRBD2. CDR3 length: 15 residues. The V and J ends lost 3 bases and 2 bases, in that order; junction bases with no gene match: 4. Looked up from germline, CDR1 is MNHEY and CDR2 is SMNVEV (reference sequence). The CDR3 DNA follows: TGTGCCAGCAGTTTCGGACTAGGCACCTACAATGAGCAGTTCTTC. This gives the protein CASSFGLGTYNEQFF.

V is TRBV2 and J is TRBJ1-4; D gene unclear. From germline, CDR1 is SNHLY and CDR2 FYNNEI. The V and J ends lost 7 bases and 8 bases respectively, with 17 bases between them. CDR3 length: 14 amino acids. CDR3 sequence reads: CASKEEAVGEKLFF. The CDR3 DNA is TGTGCCAGCAAGGAGGAGGCGGTTGGGGAAAAACTGTTTTTT.

DNA for the CDR3: TGTGCCTGGAGTGCGGACAGGGGGGGGTACGAGCAGTACTTC. Translating gives CAWSADRGGYEQYF. The rearrangement joins TRBV30 to TRBJ2-5; TRBD1 matches 10 bases. The DNA end is a closer match to TRBJ2-7, so the J assignment may be wrong. The CDR3 totals 14 residues. CDR1 and CDR2 from the germline V gene are GTSNPN and SVGIG (reference sequence).

This clone showed up just once. The chain joins TRBV4-3 to TRBJ2-3, with D uncertain. Trimming left V 3 bases short and J 3 bases short, with 4 bases between. Germline loops: CDR1 LGHNA, CDR2 YSLEER. The CDR3 totals 12 residues. Written as DNA, the CDR3 is TGCGCCAGCAGCCATCGAACAGATACGCAGTATTTT. This gives the protein CASSHRTDTQYF.

This clone was seen a single time. V and J are TRBV6-6 and TRBJ2-7, with D perhaps given as TRBD1 or TRBD2 (5 bases each). The CDR3 runs to 16 residues. Per the germline V gene, CDR1 is MNHNY and CDR2 is SVGAGI (reference sequence). Trimming removed 6 bases at V and 3 bases at J, with 21 bases between. The CDR3: CASSPRRIGDNYEQYF. CDR3 DNA sequence: TGTGCCAGCAGCCCCCGGAGGATAGGGGATAACTACGAGCAGTACTTC.

This clone appeared a few times. The chain has TRBV19 and TRBJ1-1; D is perhaps TRBD1 (5 bases). The germline V and J ends were trimmed by 3 bases and 4 bases, with 9 bases remaining between them. CDR1 is LNHDA, CDR2 SQIVND, per germline (reference sequence). The CDR3 length is 13 residues. CDR3 coding DNA: TGTGCCAGTAGTATCGGGCAGGGCACTGAAGCTTTCTTT. This gives the protein CASSIGQGTEAFF.

This chain links TRBV9 with TRBJ2-2; D tentatively fits TRBD1 or TRBD2 (5 bases each). V was cut by 2 bases and J by 7 bases, with 9 bases left in between. CDR3 length: 13 residues. Germline CDR1 reads SGDLS; CDR2 reads YYNGEE. The DNA of the CDR3 is TGTGCCAGCAGCGTTCGGGGCAGCGGGGAGCTGTTTTTT. As protein: CASSVRGSGELFF.

The J gene is TRBJ2-3, the V gene TRBV10-3; no firm D call. This CDR3 spans 12 amino acids. The germline CDR1 and CDR2 sequences are ENHRY and SYGVKD. Trimming took 11 bases from V and 5 from J, leaving 14 bases between them. DNA for the CDR3: TGTGCCTCCAGCCCCGGTGGAGATACGCAGTATTTT. Protein product: CASSPGGDTQYF.

The chain carries TRBV5-6 and TRBJ1-2; D is undetermined. Germline-derived CDR1 and CDR2 are SGHDT and YYEEEE. V lost 1 base, J lost 0 bases, and 7 bases lay in between. The CDR3 sequence is 14 residues long. The CDR3 DNA follows: TGTGCCAGCAGCTTGATGGGAACTAACTATGGCTACACCTTC. Its protein product is CASSLMGTNYGYTF. The full variable domain, completed using reference TRBV5-6 and TRBJ1-2, is DAGVTQSPTHLIKTRGQQVTLRCSPKSGHDTVSWYQQALGQGPQFIFQYYEEEERQRGNFPDRFSGHQFPNYSSELNVNALLLGDSALYLCASSLMGTNYGYTFGSGTRLTVV.

The chain employs TRBV7-9 and TRBJ1-2, with TRBD1 as a possible D gene (5 bases). The germline V gene encodes CDR1 SEHNR and CDR2 FQNEAQ (reference sequence). There are 16 residues in the CDR3. V lost 1 base and J lost 3, with 15 bases in between. This CDR3 is CASSLEYPGRYYGYTF. CDR3 nucleotide sequence: TGTGCCAGCAGCTTAGAGTACCCAGGGAGGTACTATGGCTACACCTTC.

This sequence joins TRBV6-6 and TRBJ1-6; tentatively, D is TRBD1 (5 bases). The germline CDR1 and CDR2 sequences are MNHNY and SVGAGI (reference sequence). Trimming removed 1 base at V and 10 bases at J, with 8 bases between. The CDR3 spans 13 residues. DNA for the CDR3: TGTGCCAGCAGTTACTTGGGGGAATCACCCCTCCACTTT. Its translation is CASSYLGESPLHF.